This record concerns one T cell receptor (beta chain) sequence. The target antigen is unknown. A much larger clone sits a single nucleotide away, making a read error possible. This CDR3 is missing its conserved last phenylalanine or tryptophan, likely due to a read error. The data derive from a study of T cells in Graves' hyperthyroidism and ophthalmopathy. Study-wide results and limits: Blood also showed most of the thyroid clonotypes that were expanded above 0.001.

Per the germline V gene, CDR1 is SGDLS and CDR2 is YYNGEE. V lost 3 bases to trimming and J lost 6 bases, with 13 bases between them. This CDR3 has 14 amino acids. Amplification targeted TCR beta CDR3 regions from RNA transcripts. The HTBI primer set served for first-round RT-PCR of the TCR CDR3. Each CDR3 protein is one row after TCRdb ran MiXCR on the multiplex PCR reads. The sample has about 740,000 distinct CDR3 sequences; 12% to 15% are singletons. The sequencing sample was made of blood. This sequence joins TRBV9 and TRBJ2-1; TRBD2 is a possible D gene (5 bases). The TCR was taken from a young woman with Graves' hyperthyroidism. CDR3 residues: CASSGGLLPNEQFL. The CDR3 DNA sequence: TGTGCCAGCAGCGGAGGACTGCTTCCCAATGAGCAGTTCCTC.